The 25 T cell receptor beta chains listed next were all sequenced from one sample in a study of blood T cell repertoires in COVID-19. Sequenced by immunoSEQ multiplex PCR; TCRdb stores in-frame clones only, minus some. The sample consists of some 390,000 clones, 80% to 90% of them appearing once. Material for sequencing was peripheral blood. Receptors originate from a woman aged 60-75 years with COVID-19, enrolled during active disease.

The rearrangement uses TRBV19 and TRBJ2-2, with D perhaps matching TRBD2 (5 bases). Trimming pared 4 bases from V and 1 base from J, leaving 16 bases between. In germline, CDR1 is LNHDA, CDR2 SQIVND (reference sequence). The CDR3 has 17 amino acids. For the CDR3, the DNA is TGTGCCAGTAGTACCCGCCACGTCGGAGGGAACACCGGGGAGCTGTTTTTT. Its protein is CASSTRHVGGNTGELFF.

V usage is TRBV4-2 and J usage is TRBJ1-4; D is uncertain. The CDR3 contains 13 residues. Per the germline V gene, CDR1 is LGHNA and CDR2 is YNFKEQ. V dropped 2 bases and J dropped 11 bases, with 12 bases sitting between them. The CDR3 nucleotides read TGTGCCAGCAGCCAACCGGAGGTAGGGAAACTGTTTTTT. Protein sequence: CASSQPEVGKLFF.

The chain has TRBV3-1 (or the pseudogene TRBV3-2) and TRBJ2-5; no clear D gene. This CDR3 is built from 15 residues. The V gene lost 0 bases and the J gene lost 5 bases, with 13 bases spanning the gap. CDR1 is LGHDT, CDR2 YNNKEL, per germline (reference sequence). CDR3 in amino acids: CASSQDTRRQETQYF. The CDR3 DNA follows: TGTGCCAGCAGCCAAGATACACGCAGGCAGGAGACCCAGTACTTC.

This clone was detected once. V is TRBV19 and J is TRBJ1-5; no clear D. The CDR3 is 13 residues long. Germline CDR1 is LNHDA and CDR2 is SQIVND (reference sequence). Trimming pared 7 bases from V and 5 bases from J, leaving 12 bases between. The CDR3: CASKYKADQPQHF. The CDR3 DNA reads TGTGCCAGTAAATACAAGGCGGATCAGCCCCAGCATTTT.

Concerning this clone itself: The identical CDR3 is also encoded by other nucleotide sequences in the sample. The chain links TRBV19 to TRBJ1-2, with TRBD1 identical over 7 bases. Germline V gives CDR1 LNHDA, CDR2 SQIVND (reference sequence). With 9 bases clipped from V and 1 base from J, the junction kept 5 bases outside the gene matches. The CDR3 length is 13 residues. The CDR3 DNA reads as TGTGCCAGCTCTCGACAGGGTAACTATGGCTACACCTTC. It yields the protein CASSRQGNYGYTF. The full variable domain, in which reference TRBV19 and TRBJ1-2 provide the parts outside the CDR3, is DGGITQSPKYLFRKEGQNVTLSCEQNLNHDAMYWYRQDPGQGLRLIYYSQIVNDFQKGDIAEGYSVSREKKESFPLTVTSAQKNPTAFYLCASSRQGNYGYTFGSGTRLTVV.

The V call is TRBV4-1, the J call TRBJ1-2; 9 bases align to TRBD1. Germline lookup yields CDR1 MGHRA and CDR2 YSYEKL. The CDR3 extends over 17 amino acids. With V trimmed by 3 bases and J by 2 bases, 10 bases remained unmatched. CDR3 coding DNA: TGCGCCAGCAGCCAGGGAAGAGGACAGGGGTCCAACTATGGCTACACCTTC. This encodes CASSQGRGQGSNYGYTF.

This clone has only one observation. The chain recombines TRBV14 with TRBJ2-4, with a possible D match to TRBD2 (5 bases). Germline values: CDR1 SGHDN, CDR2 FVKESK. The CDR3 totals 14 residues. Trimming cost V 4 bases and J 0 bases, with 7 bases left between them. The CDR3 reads CASSRGLAKNIQYF. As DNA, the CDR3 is TGTGCCAGCAGCCGCGGGCTAGCCAAAAACATTCAGTACTTC.

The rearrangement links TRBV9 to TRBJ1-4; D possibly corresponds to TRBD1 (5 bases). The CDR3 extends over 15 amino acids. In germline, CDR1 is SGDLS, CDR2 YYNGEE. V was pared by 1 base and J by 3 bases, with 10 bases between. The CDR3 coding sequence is TGTGCCAGCAGCGTAAGGGGAGGGCCTAATGAAAAACTGTTTTTT. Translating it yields CASSVRGGPNEKLFF.

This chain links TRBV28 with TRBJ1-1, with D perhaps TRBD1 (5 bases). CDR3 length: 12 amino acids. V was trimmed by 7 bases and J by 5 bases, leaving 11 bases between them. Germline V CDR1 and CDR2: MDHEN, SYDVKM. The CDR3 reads CASTTGGTEAFF. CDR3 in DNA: TGTGCCAGCACCACCGGGGGTACTGAAGCTTTCTTT.

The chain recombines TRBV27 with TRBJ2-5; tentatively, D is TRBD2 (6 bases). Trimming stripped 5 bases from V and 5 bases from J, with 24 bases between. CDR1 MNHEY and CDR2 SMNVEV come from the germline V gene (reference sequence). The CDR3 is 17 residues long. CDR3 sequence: CASSARGYLIRGETQYF. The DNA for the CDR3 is TGTGCCAGCAGTGCCCGGGGATACCTAATCCGGGGGGAGACCCAGTACTTC.

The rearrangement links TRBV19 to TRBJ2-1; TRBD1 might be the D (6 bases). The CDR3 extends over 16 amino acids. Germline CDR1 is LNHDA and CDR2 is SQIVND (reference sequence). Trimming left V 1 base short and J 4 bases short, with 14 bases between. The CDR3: CASSIGTGSGYNEQFF. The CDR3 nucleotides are TGTGCCAGTAGTATAGGTACAGGGTCTGGGTACAATGAGCAGTTCTTC. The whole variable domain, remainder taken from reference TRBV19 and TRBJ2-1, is DGGITQSPKYLFRKEGQNVTLSCEQNLNHDAMYWYRQDPGQGLRLIYYSQIVNDFQKGDIAEGYSVSREKKESFPLTVTSAQKNPTAFYLCASSIGTGSGYNEQFFGPGTRLTVL.

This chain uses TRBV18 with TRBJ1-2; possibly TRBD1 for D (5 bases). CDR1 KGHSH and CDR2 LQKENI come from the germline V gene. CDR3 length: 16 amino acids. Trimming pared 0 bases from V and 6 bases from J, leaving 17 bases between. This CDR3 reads CASSPPSDPQGHGYTF. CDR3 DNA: TGTGCCAGCTCACCACCGTCGGATCCTCAGGGCCATGGCTACACCTTC.

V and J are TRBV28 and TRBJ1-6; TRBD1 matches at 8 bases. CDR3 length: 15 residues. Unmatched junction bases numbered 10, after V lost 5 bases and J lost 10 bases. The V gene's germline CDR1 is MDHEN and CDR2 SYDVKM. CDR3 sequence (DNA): TGTGCCAGCAGTCGCCGACAGGGGAAGGGATCACCCCTCCACTTT. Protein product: CASSRRQGKGSPLHF.

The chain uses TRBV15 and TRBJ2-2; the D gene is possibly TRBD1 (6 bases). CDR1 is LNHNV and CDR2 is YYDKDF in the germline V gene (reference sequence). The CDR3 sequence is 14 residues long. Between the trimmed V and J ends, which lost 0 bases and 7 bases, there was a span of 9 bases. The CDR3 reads CATSRDRGIGELFF. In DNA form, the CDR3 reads TGTGCCACCAGCAGAGACAGGGGTATCGGGGAGCTGTTTTTT.

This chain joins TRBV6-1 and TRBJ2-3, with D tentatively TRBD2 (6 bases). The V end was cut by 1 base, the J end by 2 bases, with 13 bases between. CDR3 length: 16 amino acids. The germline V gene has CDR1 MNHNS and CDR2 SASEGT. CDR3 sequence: CASSEVGGLNTDTQYF. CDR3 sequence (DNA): TGTGCCAGCAGTGAAGTGGGGGGTTTGAACACAGATACGCAGTATTTT.

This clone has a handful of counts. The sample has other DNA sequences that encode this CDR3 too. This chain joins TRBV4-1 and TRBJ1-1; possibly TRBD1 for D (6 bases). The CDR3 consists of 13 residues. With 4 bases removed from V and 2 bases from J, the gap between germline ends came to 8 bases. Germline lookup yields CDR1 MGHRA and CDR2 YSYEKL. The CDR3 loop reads CASSLQGNTEAFF. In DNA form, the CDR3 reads TGCGCCAGCAGCCTACAGGGAAACACTGAAGCTTTCTTT.

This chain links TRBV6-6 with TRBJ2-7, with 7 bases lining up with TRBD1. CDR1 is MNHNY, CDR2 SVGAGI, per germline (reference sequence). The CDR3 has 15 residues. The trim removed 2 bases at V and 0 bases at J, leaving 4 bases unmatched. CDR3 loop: CASSYLGTVSYEQYF. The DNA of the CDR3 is TGTGCCAGCAGTTACCTCGGGACAGTCTCCTACGAGCAGTACTTC.

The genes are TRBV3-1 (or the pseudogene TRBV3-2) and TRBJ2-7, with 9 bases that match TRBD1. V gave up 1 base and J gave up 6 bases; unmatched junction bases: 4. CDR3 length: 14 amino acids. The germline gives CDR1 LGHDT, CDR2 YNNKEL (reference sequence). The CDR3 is CASSQGTGGGEQYF. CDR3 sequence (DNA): TGTGCCAGCAGCCAAGGCACAGGGGGCGGCGAGCAGTACTTC.

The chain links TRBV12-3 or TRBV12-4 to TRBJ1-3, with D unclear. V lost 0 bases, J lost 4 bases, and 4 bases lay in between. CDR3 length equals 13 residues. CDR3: CASSLAEGNTIYF. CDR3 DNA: TGTGCCAGCAGTTTAGCCGAGGGAAACACCATATATTTT.

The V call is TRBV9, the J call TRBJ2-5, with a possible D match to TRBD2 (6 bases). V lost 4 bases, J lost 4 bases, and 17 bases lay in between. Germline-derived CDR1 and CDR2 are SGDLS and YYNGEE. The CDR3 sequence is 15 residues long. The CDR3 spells CASSIPGGGRETQYF. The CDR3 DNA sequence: TGTGCCAGCAGCATCCCTGGTGGGGGGAGAGAGACCCAGTACTTC.

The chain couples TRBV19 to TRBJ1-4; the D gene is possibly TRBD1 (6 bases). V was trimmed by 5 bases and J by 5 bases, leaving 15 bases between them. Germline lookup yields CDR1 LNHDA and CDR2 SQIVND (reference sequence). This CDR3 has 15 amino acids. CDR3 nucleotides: TGTGCCAGTAGTTTAAGACAGGTCGTCAATGAAAAACTGTTTTTT. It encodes CASSLRQVVNEKLFF.

CDR3: CASSFIRQGAPYGYTF. CDR3 nucleotide sequence: TGTGCCAGCAGTTTCATCCGACAGGGGGCCCCATATGGCTACACCTTC. V is TRBV28 and J is TRBJ1-2; 10 positions match TRBD1. The CDR3 is made up of 16 amino acids. Per germline, CDR1 MDHEN and CDR2 SYDVKM. Trimming cost V 3 bases and J 5 bases; bases outside gene matches: 9.

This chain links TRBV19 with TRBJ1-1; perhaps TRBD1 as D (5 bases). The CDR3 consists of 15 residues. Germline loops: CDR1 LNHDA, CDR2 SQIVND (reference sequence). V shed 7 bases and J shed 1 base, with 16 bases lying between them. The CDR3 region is CASTLGTGQNTEAFF. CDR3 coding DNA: TGTGCCAGTACCCTCGGAACAGGACAGAACACTGAAGCTTTCTTT.

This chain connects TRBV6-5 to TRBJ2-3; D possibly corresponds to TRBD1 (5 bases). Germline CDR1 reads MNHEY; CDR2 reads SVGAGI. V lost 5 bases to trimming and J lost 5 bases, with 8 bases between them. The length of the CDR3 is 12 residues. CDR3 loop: CASSIDRDTQYF. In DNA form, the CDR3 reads TGTGCCAGCAGTATCGACAGAGATACGCAGTATTTT.

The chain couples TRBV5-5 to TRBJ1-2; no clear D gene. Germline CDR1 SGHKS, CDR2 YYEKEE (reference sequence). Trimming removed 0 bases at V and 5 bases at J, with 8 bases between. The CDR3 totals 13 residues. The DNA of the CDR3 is TGTGCCAGCAGCTTGGCCGACACTTATGGCTACACCTTC. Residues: CASSLADTYGYTF.